This T cell receptor (beta chain) was profiled in a study of T cell changes during pregnancy in multiple sclerosis. V lost 0 bases and J lost 2, with 13 bases in between. Germline V gene lookup returns CDR1 LNHNV and CDR2 YYDKDF (reference sequence). CDR3 length: 16 amino acids. TCRdb's copy holds only in-frame clones and misses some; the assay was immunoSEQ multiplex PCR. The table lists around 50,000 clones, 94% of them singletons, with about 4.5% in the top ten. The clonotype originates from a female donor with multiple sclerosis, enrolled in a pregnancy study. The material was CD8+ T cells from peripheral blood mononuclear cells, obtained in the first trimester of pregnancy. The chain carries TRBV15 and TRBJ1-2; D gene unclear. In nucleotides, the CDR3 is TGTGCCACCAGCAGAGACCTCCTAGGTGGCAACTATGGCTACACCTTC. This codes for CATSRDLLGGNYGYTF.